What follows are 32 T cell receptor beta chains derived from one specimen sequenced in a study of T cell responses to AZD1222 COVID-19 vaccine. The data were produced by immunoSEQ multiplex PCR, yet TCRdb's version contains in-frame clones alone and is incomplete. Of under 130,000 clones listed, 88% are singletons. This specimen consisted of peripheral blood, obtained on day 0 of AZD1222 vaccination. These receptors were obtained from an adult in good health.

This chain uses TRBV27 with TRBJ1-1; D is unresolved. V lost 4 bases, J lost 6 bases, and 18 bases lay in between. Germline V CDR1 and CDR2: MNHEY, SMNVEV (reference sequence). The CDR3 is 15 residues long. This CDR3 is CASSSFGGLTAEAFF. DNA for the CDR3: TGTGCCAGCAGTTCGTTTGGAGGTTTGACGGCTGAAGCTTTCTTT.

The CDR3 protein is CASSPGTGVGETQYF. In DNA form, the CDR3 reads TGTGCCAGCAGCCCTGGGACAGGGGTCGGGGAGACCCAGTACTTC. The chain is built from TRBV28 and TRBJ2-5; 10 bases match TRBD1. V dropped 6 bases and J dropped 5; count of bases not matched to a gene: 9. The CDR3 sequence is 15 residues long. Germline V gene lookup returns CDR1 MDHEN and CDR2 SYDVKM.

The chain couples TRBV5-1 to TRBJ1-3; unclear D gene. The V end lost 2 bases, the J end lost 0 bases, and 6 bases lay between the germline ends. The CDR3 loop spans 14 amino acids. CDR1 and CDR2 (germline): SGHRS, YFSETQ. The CDR3 loop reads CASSFGYSGNTIYF. The CDR3 DNA reads TGCGCCAGCAGCTTTGGATACTCTGGAAACACCATATATTTT. Variable domain in full (rest from reference TRBV5-1 and TRBJ1-3): KAGVTQTPRYLIKTRGQQVTLSCSPISGHRSVSWYQQTPGQGLQFLFEYFSETQRNKGNFPGRFSGRQFSNSRSEMNVSTLELGDSALYLCASSFGYSGNTIYFGEGSWLTVV.

This chain joins TRBV2 and TRBJ1-2; no firm D call. V lost 7 bases to trimming and J lost 2 bases, with 11 bases between them. The length of the CDR3 is 13 residues. Germline assignment: CDR1 SNHLY and CDR2 FYNNEI. In DNA, the CDR3 is TGTGCCAGCAACTTAGGCAAGAACTATGGCTACACCTTC. It encodes CASNLGKNYGYTF.

This clone was recorded once. This chain joins TRBV5-1 and TRBJ2-7, with 9 bases aligning to TRBD1. The CDR3 length is 15 residues. Germline CDR1 reads SGHRS; CDR2 reads YFSETQ. The ends lost 3 bases at V and 2 bases at J; junction bases unmatched: 6. CDR3 residues: CASSYQGQGTYEQYF. In DNA form, the CDR3 reads TGCGCCAGCAGCTACCAGGGACAGGGCACCTACGAGCAGTACTTC.

The CDR3: CASNRKGGWMNTEAFF. CDR3 sequence (DNA): TGTGCCAGCAACAGAAAGGGTGGGTGGATGAACACTGAAGCTTTCTTT. This chain uses TRBV11-3 with TRBJ1-1, with unresolved D. The CDR3 loop spans 16 amino acids. Trimming took off 7 bases at V and 0 bases at J, with 18 bases between the two ends. The germline gives CDR1 SGHNT, CDR2 YENEEA.

This chain joins TRBV27 and TRBJ2-7; 10 bases are shared with TRBD2. Per germline, CDR1 MNHEY and CDR2 SMNVEV (reference sequence). Trimming at V came to 3 bases and at J to 4 bases, leaving 6 bases not matched to a gene. This CDR3 spans 15 amino acids. CDR3 nucleotides: TGTGCCAGCAGTTTTGACAGCGGGAGGGCTTACGAGCAGTACTTC. It translates to CASSFDSGRAYEQYF.

This sequence joins TRBV5-1 and TRBJ2-1; 14 positions agree with TRBD2. With 0 bases clipped from V and 5 bases from J, the junction kept 1 base outside the gene matches. This CDR3 contains 16 residues. Germline V gene lookup returns CDR1 SGHRS and CDR2 YFSETQ. The CDR3 DNA sequence: TGCGCCAGCAGCTTGGGGACTAGCGGGAGGAACAATGAGCAGTTCTTC. Translated, it gives CASSLGTSGRNNEQFF.

The rearrangement links TRBV13 to TRBJ1-6; 7 bases are a match to TRBD1. The germline V gene has CDR1 PRHDT and CDR2 FYEKMQ (reference sequence). The CDR3 has 14 amino acids. V lost 1 base to trimming and J lost 9 bases; unmatched junction nucleotides: 3. Written as DNA, the CDR3 is TGTGCCAGCAGCTTAGATGACAGGGCTTCACCCCTCCACTTT. It specifies CASSLDDRASPLHF.

This clone has a count of ten or more. The chain is built from TRBV19 and TRBJ2-7; D might be TRBD1 (6 bases). In germline, CDR1 is LNHDA, CDR2 SQIVND (reference sequence). The CDR3 totals 14 residues. V lost 3 bases, J lost 0 bases, and 9 bases lay in between. The CDR3, as DNA: TGTGCCAGTAGTATGTCGGACAGCTCCTACGAGCAGTACTTC. Its protein product is CASSMSDSSYEQYF.

V gene TRBV3-1 (or the pseudogene TRBV3-2) combines with J gene TRBJ1-3; tentatively, D is TRBD1 (5 bases). V lost 5 bases to trimming and J lost 3 bases, with 8 bases between them. The CDR3 consists of 13 residues. Germline V gives CDR1 LGHDT, CDR2 YNNKEL (reference sequence). CDR3 in DNA: TGTGCCAGCAGCGGGGCCTATGGAAACACCATATATTTT. This translates into CASSGAYGNTIYF.

The chain couples TRBV7-9 to TRBJ1-2, with 9 bases that match TRBD1. Trimming took 2 bases from V and 8 from J; bases not matched to a gene: 12. The CDR3 length is 16 residues. Germline CDR1 SEHNR, CDR2 FQNEAQ (reference sequence). This chain's CDR3 is CASSLTLQGAVSGYTF. CDR3 in DNA: TGTGCCAGCAGCTTAACTTTACAGGGGGCAGTGTCAGGCTACACCTTC.

The chain recombines TRBV7-9 with TRBJ1-1; D unresolved. Trimming pared 1 base from V and 11 bases from J, leaving 8 bases between. The germline V gene has CDR1 SEHNR and CDR2 FQNEAQ (reference sequence). The CDR3 loop spans 11 amino acids. CDR3 residues: CASSLGVEAFF. As DNA, the CDR3 is TGTGCCAGCAGCTTAGGGGTAGAGGCTTTCTTT.

The chain links TRBV27 to TRBJ2-7; TRBD1 might be the D (6 bases). Per germline, CDR1 MNHEY and CDR2 SMNVEV (reference sequence). Trimming removed 8 bases from V and 3 bases from J, with 14 bases in between. The CDR3 totals 13 residues. The CDR3 loop reads CASRPGHDYEQYF. For the CDR3, the DNA is TGTGCCAGCCGCCCGGGACATGACTACGAGCAGTACTTC.

The chain links TRBV4-3 to TRBJ2-5, with a possible D match to TRBD2 (5 bases). The V end was cut by 0 bases, the J end by 4 bases, with 15 bases between. CDR1 is LGHNA, CDR2 YSLEER, per germline. This CDR3 contains 16 residues. CDR3 nucleotides: TGCGCCAGCAGCCAAGAATTGGCGGGCGCTGGAGAGACCCAGTACTTC. It is translated as CASSQELAGAGETQYF.

V and J are TRBV10-2 and TRBJ1-5; unclear D gene. The CDR3 covers 15 residues. V was cut by 4 bases and J by 1 base, with 11 bases left in between. Germline loops: CDR1 WSHSY, CDR2 SAAADI. The CDR3 coding sequence is TGCGCCAGCAGTGTGTCCGGCAGCAGCAATCAGCCCCAGCATTTT. Amino acid sequence: CASSVSGSSNQPQHF.

The J gene is TRBJ1-1, the V gene TRBV6-5; D call uncertain. CDR3 size: 12 residues. V was cut by 6 bases and J by 2 bases, with 7 bases left in between. Germline assignment: CDR1 MNHEY and CDR2 SVGAGI. In nucleotides, the CDR3 is TGTGCCAGCAGCCACATAAACACTGAAGCTTTCTTT. Translating it yields CASSHINTEAFF.

This rearrangement joins TRBV20-1 to TRBJ1-5; D unclear. In germline, CDR1 is DFQATT, CDR2 SNEGSKA (reference sequence). V lost 3 bases and J 0 bases, leaving 12 bases between the germline ends. There are 15 residues in the CDR3. CDR3 coding DNA: TGCAGTGCTAGTAAGGGAGGCTATAGCAATCAGCCCCAGCATTTT. Encoded protein: CSASKGGYSNQPQHF.

The sample holds a few counts of this clone. The DNA for the CDR3 is TGTGCCAGCAGCTTGGGGCCAAACACCGGGGAGCTGTTTTTT. It specifies CASSLGPNTGELFF. The rearrangement uses TRBV5-5 and TRBJ2-2, with D unresolved. Germline CDR1 SGHKS, CDR2 YYEKEE (reference sequence). Trimming took off 0 bases at V and 2 bases at J, with 5 bases between the two ends. The CDR3 covers 14 residues.

The CDR3 reads CASSKRRLSDVAYEQYF. The CDR3, as DNA: TGTGCCAGCAGCAAACGCCGCCTTTCGGACGTCGCCTACGAGCAGTACTTC. The V and J genes are TRBV21-1 and TRBJ2-7. TRBV21-1 is termed a pseudogene. The CDR3 contains 17 residues.

This chain links TRBV7-3 with TRBJ2-3; maybe TRBD2 (6 bases). V lost 4 bases and J lost 2, with 10 bases in between. The germline gives CDR1 SGHTA, CDR2 FQGTGA. CDR3 length equals 14 residues. CDR3 bases: TGTGCCAGCAGCTCGGGCGGGATCACAGATACGCAGTATTTT. Its translation: CASSSGGITDTQYF.

The chain couples TRBV19 to TRBJ2-2; 11 bases fit TRBD1. Germline loops: CDR1 LNHDA, CDR2 SQIVND (reference sequence). J lost 5 bases, V lost 5 bases, and 7 bases had no gene match. This CDR3 has 16 residues. In DNA, the CDR3 is TGTGCCAGTAGTCCGGGGACAGGGGGTAGGACCGGGGAGCTGTTTTTT. It specifies CASSPGTGGRTGELFF.

V usage is TRBV10-2 and J usage is TRBJ1-2; 7 nucleotides align to TRBD1. CDR3 length equals 15 residues. Losses at the gene ends were 2 bases for V and 4 bases for J; bases not matched to a gene: 7. Germline CDR1 WSHSY, CDR2 SAAADI. Here the CDR3 reads CASSERTGAGYGYTF. CDR3 bases: TGCGCCAGCAGTGAGCGAACAGGGGCTGGCTATGGCTACACCTTC.

V gene TRBV9 combines with J gene TRBJ1-3; D uncertain. V shed 2 bases and J shed 2 bases, with 11 bases lying between them. The germline V gene has CDR1 SGDLS and CDR2 YYNGEE. This CDR3 region has 15 residues. CDR3 in DNA: TGTGCCAGCAGCGTGCAGTGGCAGGCTGGAAACACCATATATTTT. Its translation is CASSVQWQAGNTIYF.

The chain couples TRBV4-1 to TRBJ1-3, with 7 bases that match TRBD1. Looked up from germline, CDR1 is MGHRA and CDR2 is YSYEKL. There are 13 residues in the CDR3. Trimming took 6 bases from V and 3 from J; bases not matched to a gene: 2. The DNA of the CDR3 is TGCGCCAGCAGGCGGACAGGTGGAAACACCATATATTTT. This codes for CASRRTGGNTIYF.

The gene calls are TRBV6-5 and TRBJ1-5; 7 bases agree with TRBD1. This CDR3 region has 13 residues. V trimming: 9 bases; J trimming: 4 bases; junction bases outside the gene matches: 6. CDR1 and CDR2 (germline): MNHEY, SVGAGI. In nucleotides, the CDR3 is TGTGCCAGAAACAGGGGTTTTAATCAGCCCCAGCATTTT. Translated: CARNRGFNQPQHF.

The CDR3: CASSPTGTSNQPQHF. CDR3 nucleotide sequence: TGTGCCAGTAGTCCTACCGGGACCAGCAATCAGCCCCAGCATTTT. This chain connects TRBV19 to TRBJ1-5; perhaps TRBD1 as D (5 bases). This CDR3 is 15 amino acids long. Germline assignment: CDR1 LNHDA and CDR2 SQIVND (reference sequence). Trimming left V 5 bases short and J 1 base short, with 12 bases between.

The genes are TRBV7-8 and TRBJ2-7, with a tentative D call TRBD1 (6 bases). With 3 bases removed from V and 6 bases from J, the gap between germline ends came to 18 bases. Germline V gene lookup returns CDR1 SGHVS and CDR2 FQNEAQ. The CDR3 covers 15 residues. CDR3 nucleotide sequence: TGTGCCAGCAGCTTGTACAGGGTCCCGTCGGGCGAGCAGTACTTC. It encodes CASSLYRVPSGEQYF.

The rearrangement uses TRBV4-1 and TRBJ1-6; D gene ambiguous. CDR3 size: 17 residues. CDR1 and CDR2 from the germline V gene are MGHRA and YSYEKL. V was clipped by 0 bases and J by 0 bases, with 9 bases between them. The CDR3 loop reads CASSQDAIFSYNSPLHF. CDR3 DNA: TGCGCCAGCAGCCAAGATGCCATATTCTCCTATAATTCACCCCTCCACTTT.

The chain carries TRBV7-9 and TRBJ2-7, with unresolved D. This CDR3 has 11 residues. Per germline, CDR1 SEHNR and CDR2 FQNEAQ (reference sequence). Trimming removed 5 bases at V and 6 bases at J, with 8 bases between. The CDR3 bases are TGTGCCAGCAGCCTCCGCGGCGAGCAGTACTTC. Its translation: CASSLRGEQYF.

This clone was detected once. The J gene is TRBJ2-3, the V gene TRBV24-1, with D perhaps matching TRBD1 (5 bases). There are 16 residues in the CDR3. CDR1 KGHDR and CDR2 SFDVKD come from the germline V gene. The germline V and J ends were trimmed by 1 base and 6 bases, with 16 bases remaining between them. The CDR3 nucleotides are TGTGCCACCAGTGATTTAGGCCAGGGATTTTCTGATACGCAGTATTTT. Its protein is CATSDLGQGFSDTQYF.

The chain couples TRBV7-9 to TRBJ2-1, with unresolved D. Germline loops: CDR1 SEHNR, CDR2 FQNEAQ (reference sequence). The CDR3 has 12 amino acids. Between the trimmed V and J ends, which lost 6 bases and 9 bases, there was a span of 12 bases. CDR3 residues: CASSRVPGEQFF. For the CDR3, the DNA is TGTGCCAGCAGTAGAGTCCCCGGTGAGCAGTTCTTC.